Detailed here is one T cell receptor beta chain. Its specificity is unknown. Profiling relied on immunoSEQ multiplex PCR, and the TCRdb table lists in-frame clones only, not all of them. In the table there are about 41,000 clones, over 75% of which are singletons. The CDR3 is 16 residues long. With V trimmed by 8 bases and J by 1 base, 12 bases remained unmatched. Germline V gene sequence: CDR1 SGHVS, CDR2 FQNEAQ. Time point noted: week 35, safety follow-up. The content of each vaccine dose was 300 ug of mutant IDH1 20-mer peptide, and topical imiquimod accompanied it. The sample originates from a study of a mutant IDH1 vaccine in newly diagnosed glioma.

This sample comprised PBMCs, obtained from a glioma patient whose treatment included an IDH1 peptide vaccine. The V and J genes are TRBV7-8 and TRBJ2-3; 7 positions match TRBD2. The receptor was isolated from a man aged 35 to 55 with glioma. The CDR3 DNA is TGTGCCAGCCAAAACCTGGGGGGGGATGGCACAGATACGCAGTATTTT. Encoded protein: CASQNLGGDGTDTQYF.